The rows below give T cell receptor beta chains drawn from one sample of a study of cytomegalovirus exposure and HLA in healthy donors. Some clones are missing from TCRdb's copy, which holds only in-frame ones; the method was immunoSEQ multiplex PCR. The table includes under 130,000 clones, less than 75% detected once. Sequencing was carried out using PBMCs. The receptors derive from a man in his forties in good health and CMV-seropositive. The conserved cysteine and the conserved F or W are not part of the CDR3 here. Clone size is not always given. Where it is, it says once, few, many or a class for expanded clones.

v_gene,abundance,CDR3aa
TRBV19,.,ASSTQGARRNQPQH
TRBV5-4,.,ASSLPHNEQF
TRBV11-2,.,ASSRGGLSDTEAF
TRBV19,.,ASSIGSRGGTEAF
TRBV9,once,ASSTRLAGGEGYNEQF
TRBV7-9,.,ASSTLAGLQETQY
TRBV7-9,.,ASSLVDRSRGEAF
TRBV6-1,.,ASSVGLAVGSYEQY
TRBV2,.,ASSEARTGNGYT
TRBV2,.,ASSGTSGRAMNEQF
TRBV11-1,.,ASSSGLKERQF
TRBV6-1,.,ASSENPGRDEQY
TRBV6-1,few,ASVPRGENTEAF
TRBV30,.,AWVGHFNSPLH